The 27 T cell receptor beta chains in this list originate from one sample, sequenced in a study of shared clonotypes between healthy human individuals. The repertoire was sequenced with immunoSEQ multiplex PCR; TCRdb's copy has only in-frame clones and lacks some. This table holds roughly 1 million clones, roughly 74% found once. Sequenced input: memory CD4+ T cells from PBMCs. Subset indicated: CD45RA-negative fraction. All receptors come from a young man in good health. Some clones in this sample may be carry-over from other donors' samples.

CDR3 DNA sequence: TGTGCCAGCAGCAAAGACGCCCACGAGCAGTACTTC. This encodes CASSKDAHEQYF. The V call is TRBV21-1, the J call TRBJ2-7. TRBV21-1 is shown as a pseudogene. CDR3 length equals 12 residues.

This clone was observed many times. The chain links TRBV5-1 to TRBJ2-3; D uncertain. CDR3 length: 17 amino acids. V was pared by 4 bases and J by 2 bases, with 20 bases between. Germline-derived CDR1 and CDR2 are SGHRS and YFSETQ. CDR3 nucleotides: TGCGCCAGCAGCCTGTCTAAGGACGGAAGGACCACAGATACGCAGTATTTT. Translating it yields CASSLSKDGRTTDTQYF. The whole variable domain, remainder taken from reference TRBV5-1 and TRBJ2-3, is KAGVTQTPRYLIKTRGQQVTLSCSPISGHRSVSWYQQTPGQGLQFLFEYFSETQRNKGNFPGRFSGRQFSNSRSEMNVSTLELGDSALYLCASSLSKDGRTTDTQYFGPGTRLTVL.

This clone was seen only a few times. The genes are TRBV5-1 and TRBJ2-1; 7 nucleotides match TRBD1. Losses at the gene ends were 3 bases for V and 8 bases for J; bases not matched to a gene: 11. Germline V gene lookup returns CDR1 SGHRS and CDR2 YFSETQ. The CDR3 contains 15 residues. CDR3 in DNA: TGCGCCAGCAGCTGGGGAAGACAGGGTTGGGATGAGCAGTTCTTC. Translation: CASSWGRQGWDEQFF.

The chain has TRBV28 and TRBJ2-1; 14 positions agree with TRBD2. The length of the CDR3 is 17 residues. Trimming took 5 bases from V and 9 from J; bases not matched to a gene: 12. Germline values: CDR1 MDHEN, CDR2 SYDVKM. The CDR3 nucleotides are TGTGCCAGCAGTCTGTGGACTAGCGGGAGGCGCCCCTCTGAGCAGTTCTTC. Translating it yields CASSLWTSGRRPSEQFF. The whole variable domain, remainder taken from reference TRBV28 and TRBJ2-1, is DVKVTQSSRYLVKRTGEKVFLECVQDMDHENMFWYRQDPGLGLRLIYFSYDVKMKEKGDIPEGYSVSREKKERFSLILESASTNQTSMYLCASSLWTSGRRPSEQFFGPGTRLTVL.

This chain links TRBV2 with TRBJ2-2; 10 nucleotides line up with TRBD2. This CDR3 is built from 16 residues. V gave up 7 bases and J gave up 0 bases; unmatched junction bases: 5. From germline, CDR1 is SNHLY and CDR2 FYNNEI. CDR3 sequence reads: CASTRLAGSNTGELFF. The CDR3 region has the DNA TGTGCCAGCACTCGACTAGCGGGTTCGAACACCGGGGAGCTGTTTTTT.

The gene calls are TRBV18 and TRBJ1-5, with a possible D match to TRBD1 (6 bases). Trimming pared 2 bases from V and 6 bases from J, leaving 11 bases between. Germline-derived CDR1 and CDR2 are KGHSH and LQKENI. The CDR3 totals 14 residues. The CDR3 spells CASSPDRKGQPQHF. The CDR3 DNA reads TGTGCCAGCTCACCAGACAGGAAAGGTCAGCCCCAGCATTTT.

The chain joins TRBV7-3 to TRBJ2-2; D may be TRBD2 (6 bases). V was trimmed by 5 bases and J by 6 bases, leaving 19 bases between them. The CDR3 is 16 residues long. CDR1 and CDR2 (germline): SGHTA, FQGTGA. The CDR3 loop reads CASSPRTSGGAGELFF. The CDR3 DNA is TGTGCCAGCAGCCCTCGGACCTCCGGAGGGGCCGGGGAGCTGTTTTTT.

The chain recombines TRBV5-1 with TRBJ1-2, with 9 nucleotides matching TRBD1. Unmatched junction bases numbered 7, after V lost 4 bases and J lost 3 bases. Germline CDR1 and CDR2: SGHRS and YFSETQ. The CDR3 consists of 15 residues. The CDR3 DNA sequence: TGCGCCAGCAGCCAACAGGGGGCGCAGGACTATGGCTACACCTTC. It is translated as CASSQQGAQDYGYTF.

The J gene is TRBJ2-7, the V gene TRBV7-6; D not resolved. The CDR3 has 14 amino acids. Germline lookup yields CDR1 SGHVS and CDR2 FNYEAQ. Deletions cut 4 bases from V and 1 base from J, with 11 bases between. CDR3 sequence reads: CASSSQQESYEQYF. The CDR3 coding sequence is TGTGCCAGCAGCTCTCAGCAGGAGTCCTACGAGCAGTACTTC.

This chain joins TRBV7-2 and TRBJ2-3; D is perhaps TRBD2 (6 bases). The V gene lost 2 bases and the J gene lost 4 bases, with 13 bases spanning the gap. Looked up from germline, CDR1 is SGHTA and CDR2 is FQGNSA. CDR3 size: 15 residues. CDR3 sequence reads: CASSLQTRVADTQYF. CDR3 in DNA: TGTGCCAGCAGCTTACAGACTAGGGTGGCAGATACGCAGTATTTT.

V is TRBV10-3 and J is TRBJ2-2; 7 bases fit TRBD1. V lost 4 bases to trimming and J lost 0 bases; unmatched junction nucleotides: 11. This CDR3 contains 18 residues. Per germline, CDR1 ENHRY and CDR2 SYGVKD. CDR3 residues: CAISANPRGTANTGELFF. CDR3 DNA sequence: TGTGCCATCAGTGCCAATCCTCGTGGGACAGCGAACACCGGGGAGCTGTTTTTT.

The table lists this clone with many counts. The rearrangement uses TRBV5-5 and TRBJ1-5; 8 bases map to TRBD1. J was trimmed by 5 bases and V by 0 bases; bases with no gene match: 1. Germline CDR1 and CDR2: SGHKS and YYEKEE (reference sequence). The CDR3 length is 14 residues. The CDR3 region is CASSLAGGDQPQHF. CDR3 nucleotide sequence: TGTGCCAGCAGCTTGGCAGGGGGCGATCAGCCCCAGCATTTT.

V and J are TRBV29-1 and TRBJ1-1; weak D call: TRBD1 (5 bases). V was pared by 6 bases and J by 3 bases, with 17 bases between. The CDR3 sequence is 14 residues long. Germline-derived CDR1 and CDR2 are SQVTM and ANQGSEA. The DNA for the CDR3 is TGCAGCGTCCTAACTAGGGCAGGGTACACTGAAGCTTTCTTT. It codes for CSVLTRAGYTEAFF.

The rearrangement uses TRBV9 and TRBJ1-2; D gene ambiguous. The CDR3 has 14 amino acids. From germline, CDR1 is SGDLS and CDR2 YYNGEE. The ends were cut back, 3 bases at V and 6 bases at J, with 15 bases in the middle. DNA of the CDR3: TGTGCCAGCAGCGCCCGCTGGGGAACGGATGGCTACACCTTC. Translation gives CASSARWGTDGYTF.

The chain joins TRBV4-2 to TRBJ2-7; D perhaps matches TRBD1 (11 bases). The CDR3 is made up of 21 amino acids. The germline V gene has CDR1 LGHNA and CDR2 YNFKEQ. V was trimmed by 0 bases and J by 9 bases, leaving 36 bases between them. DNA of the CDR3: TGTGCCAGCAGCCAAGATGGGGGACAGGGGGGAATAGCGGGAGGTCTAGTTTGGCAGTACTTC. Translating gives CASSQDGGQGGIAGGLVWQYF.

Comments on this clone: The same CDR3 also results from other DNA sequences found in this sample. The genes are TRBV28 and TRBJ1-4; 8 bases map to TRBD1. CDR3 length equals 14 residues. The V and J ends lost 5 bases and 7 bases, in that order; junction bases with no gene match: 6. The germline gives CDR1 MDHEN, CDR2 SYDVKM. The CDR3 sequence: CASSPQGAGEKLFF. The CDR3 region has the DNA TGTGCCAGCAGTCCGCAGGGGGCGGGTGAAAAACTGTTTTTT.

The count of this clone is one. V and J are TRBV4-1 and TRBJ1-5; 9 bases are a match to TRBD1. The CDR3 is 17 residues long. Per the germline V gene, CDR1 is MGHRA and CDR2 is YSYEKL. The V gene end was trimmed by 3 bases and the J gene end by 4 bases; junction bases not matched to a gene: 10. The CDR3 sequence: CASSQSLGQGFNQPQHF. The CDR3 nucleotides read TGCGCCAGCAGCCAGTCTCTTGGACAGGGGTTTAATCAGCCCCAGCATTTT.

The genes are TRBV28 and TRBJ2-3, with D perhaps TRBD1 (6 bases). Germline V gene sequence: CDR1 MDHEN, CDR2 SYDVKM. This CDR3 is built from 14 residues. Trimming removed 4 bases at V and 4 bases at J, with 12 bases between. The CDR3 loop is CASSSGQLADTQYF. The CDR3 nucleotides read TGTGCCAGCAGTTCAGGACAGCTAGCAGATACGCAGTATTTT.

V usage is TRBV28 and J usage is TRBJ1-2, with a possible D match to TRBD1 (5 bases). V dropped 2 bases and J dropped 6 bases, with 19 bases sitting between them. CDR1 and CDR2 (germline): MDHEN, SYDVKM. The length of the CDR3 is 16 residues. In DNA form, the CDR3 reads TGTGCCAGCAGTTTAGATGATGTTCGGGGGATTGATGGCTACACCTTC. As protein: CASSLDDVRGIDGYTF.

The CDR3 coding sequence is TGTGCCAGTAGTAGACAGAGCTCCTACGAGCAGTACTTC. This gives the protein CASSRQSSYEQYF. This sequence joins TRBV19 and TRBJ2-7; possible D gene TRBD1, 5 bases. CDR1 and CDR2 from the germline V gene are LNHDA and SQIVND (reference sequence). This CDR3 contains 13 residues. V gave up 4 bases and J gave up 0 bases, with 7 bases separating them.

The chain employs TRBV6-5 and TRBJ2-5, with 8 positions matching TRBD1. The CDR3 sequence is 15 residues long. Trimming at V came to 0 bases and at J to 5 bases, leaving 5 bases not matched to a gene. Per the germline V gene, CDR1 is MNHEY and CDR2 is SVGAGI. Written as DNA, the CDR3 is TGTGCCAGCAGTTACTCCAGGGGGCGGCGGGAGACCCAGTACTTC. This translates into CASSYSRGRRETQYF.

The V call is TRBV19, the J call TRBJ2-3, with TRBD2 matching 12 bases. Trimming cost V 7 bases and J 0 bases; bases outside gene matches: 5. The germline CDR1 and CDR2 sequences are LNHDA and SQIVND (reference sequence). The CDR3 runs to 16 residues. CDR3 DNA: TGTGCCAGTAAACGGACTAGCGGGACTAGCACAGATACGCAGTATTTT. Amino acid sequence: CASKRTSGTSTDTQYF.

This sequence joins TRBV27 and TRBJ2-7; no clear D gene. The CDR3 length is 12 residues. Germline V gene data show CDR1 as MNHEY and CDR2 as SMNVEV (reference sequence). Trimming cost V 2 bases and J 9 bases, with 11 bases left between them. In nucleotides, the CDR3 is TGTGCCAGCAGTTTAGGCGGTGGCAGGCAGTACTTC. Its translation: CASSLGGGRQYF.

V usage is TRBV7-2 and J usage is TRBJ2-7; 7 nucleotides align to TRBD2. The germline V gene encodes CDR1 SGHTA and CDR2 FQGNSA. This CDR3 has 16 amino acids. V dropped 5 bases and J dropped 2; count of bases not matched to a gene: 12. Here the CDR3 DNA reads TGTGCCAGCAGCCAACGAACGGCGGGAGTGGCCTACGAGCAGTACTTC. It yields the protein CASSQRTAGVAYEQYF.

J is TRBJ1-1 and V is TRBV28; D unresolved. The CDR3 loop spans 13 amino acids. Germline CDR1 is MDHEN and CDR2 is SYDVKM. Between the trimmed V and J ends, which lost 8 bases and 4 bases, there was a span of 14 bases. In DNA, the CDR3 is TGTGCCAGCGGCTCTAGGAGCGCCACTGAAGCTTTCTTT. It specifies CASGSRSATEAFF.

V gene TRBV9 combines with J gene TRBJ2-6; perhaps TRBD2 as D (6 bases). CDR1 and CDR2 from the germline V gene are SGDLS and YYNGEE. V lost 4 bases to trimming and J lost 4 bases, with 9 bases between them. This CDR3 has 14 residues. The CDR3 region has the DNA TGTGCCAGCAGCACGGGAGCCGGGGCCAACGTCCTGACTTTC. Its protein is CASSTGAGANVLTF.

This chain joins TRBV2 and TRBJ2-5, with 7 positions matching TRBD2. In germline, CDR1 is SNHLY, CDR2 FYNNEI. The CDR3 runs 13 residues. The junction had 2 bases not matched to a gene; V was cut back by 3 bases and J by 4 bases. CDR3 in amino acids: CASSDREGETQYF. The CDR3 DNA sequence: TGTGCCAGCAGTGACAGGGAGGGAGAGACCCAGTACTTC.